Listed below are T cell receptor beta chains from one sample, sequenced in a study of OX40 agonist ivuxolimab in advanced cancers. The assay was immunoSEQ multiplex PCR, and TCRdb's table has in-frame clones only and misses some. The data contain roughly 70,000 clones, 87% of them seen just once; the ten biggest clones take up just over 2%. This specimen consisted of CD4+ or CD8+ T cells sorted from blood, obtained in a trial of the OX40 agonist ivuxolimab. Receptor source: an adult with an advanced solid tumor such as melanoma, head and neck, liver or kidney cancer. Each CDR3 is given with its conserved first and last residue. Fields, in order: CDR3 length, V gene, CDR3 protein.

12	TRBV10-3	CAISVQVGEQYF
15	TRBV29-1	CSVAPGTGDHETQYF
13	TRBV7-2	CASSLSVNQPQHF
16	TRBV28	CASSLLGQQDIQPQHF
13	TRBV19	CASTGTSMYEQYF
12	TRBV29-1	CSVGTGGGELFF
14	TRBV6-5	CASSRDSLNSPLHF
15	TRBV5-6	CASSLPGQLNYGYTF
14	TRBV18	CASSPYLGSYGYTF
14	TRBV7-9	CASSFQDRNEKLFF
12	TRBV15	CATAQANYGYTF
15	TRBV18	CASSPPGVRGNTIYF
15	TRBV28	CASSLGTGSNQPQHF
13	TRBV25-1	CASSETGVTEAFF
16	TRBV5-8	CASSSGWDTRAYEQYF
11	TRBV28	CASSVTTSAFF